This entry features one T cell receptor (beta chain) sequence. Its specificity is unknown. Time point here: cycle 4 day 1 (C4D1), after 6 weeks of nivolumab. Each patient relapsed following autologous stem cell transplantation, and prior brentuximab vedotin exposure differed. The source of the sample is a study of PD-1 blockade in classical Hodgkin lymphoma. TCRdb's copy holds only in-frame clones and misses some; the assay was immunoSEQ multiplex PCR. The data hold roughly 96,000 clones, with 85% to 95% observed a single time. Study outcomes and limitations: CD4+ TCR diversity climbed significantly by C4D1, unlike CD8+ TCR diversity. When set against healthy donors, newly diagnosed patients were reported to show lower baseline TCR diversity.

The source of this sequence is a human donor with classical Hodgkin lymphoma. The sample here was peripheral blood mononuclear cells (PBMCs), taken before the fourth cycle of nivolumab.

The chain's CDR3 is CASSGLTGYSNQPQHF. As DNA, the CDR3 is TGTGCCAGCAGTGGATTGACAGGTTATAGCAATCAGCCCCAGCATTTT. The rearrangement uses TRBV6-1 and TRBJ1-5; D is perhaps TRBD1 (6 bases). Germline CDR1 MNHNS, CDR2 SASEGT. The CDR3 length is 16 residues. V dropped 4 bases and J dropped 0 bases, with 13 bases sitting between them.